Included here is one T cell receptor beta chain sequence, with context. Trimming stripped 2 bases from V and 3 bases from J, with 7 bases between. This CDR3 has 13 residues. Per germline, CDR1 ENHRY and CDR2 SYGVKD. This record comes from a study of control samples from healthy donors and cancer patients. Sequencing was performed with immunoSEQ multiplex PCR; in TCRdb, only in-frame clones are kept and a portion is missing. The sample shows 100,000 to 150,000 clones, 80% to 95% of them seen only once. This TCR derives from a man between 18 and 35 years old in good health. V gene TRBV10-3 combines with J gene TRBJ1-2; D not certain. Sequenced input: blood. CDR3 sequence reads: CAISEADYYGYTF. CDR3 nucleotides: TGTGCCATCAGTGAGGCAGACTACTATGGCTACACCTTC.